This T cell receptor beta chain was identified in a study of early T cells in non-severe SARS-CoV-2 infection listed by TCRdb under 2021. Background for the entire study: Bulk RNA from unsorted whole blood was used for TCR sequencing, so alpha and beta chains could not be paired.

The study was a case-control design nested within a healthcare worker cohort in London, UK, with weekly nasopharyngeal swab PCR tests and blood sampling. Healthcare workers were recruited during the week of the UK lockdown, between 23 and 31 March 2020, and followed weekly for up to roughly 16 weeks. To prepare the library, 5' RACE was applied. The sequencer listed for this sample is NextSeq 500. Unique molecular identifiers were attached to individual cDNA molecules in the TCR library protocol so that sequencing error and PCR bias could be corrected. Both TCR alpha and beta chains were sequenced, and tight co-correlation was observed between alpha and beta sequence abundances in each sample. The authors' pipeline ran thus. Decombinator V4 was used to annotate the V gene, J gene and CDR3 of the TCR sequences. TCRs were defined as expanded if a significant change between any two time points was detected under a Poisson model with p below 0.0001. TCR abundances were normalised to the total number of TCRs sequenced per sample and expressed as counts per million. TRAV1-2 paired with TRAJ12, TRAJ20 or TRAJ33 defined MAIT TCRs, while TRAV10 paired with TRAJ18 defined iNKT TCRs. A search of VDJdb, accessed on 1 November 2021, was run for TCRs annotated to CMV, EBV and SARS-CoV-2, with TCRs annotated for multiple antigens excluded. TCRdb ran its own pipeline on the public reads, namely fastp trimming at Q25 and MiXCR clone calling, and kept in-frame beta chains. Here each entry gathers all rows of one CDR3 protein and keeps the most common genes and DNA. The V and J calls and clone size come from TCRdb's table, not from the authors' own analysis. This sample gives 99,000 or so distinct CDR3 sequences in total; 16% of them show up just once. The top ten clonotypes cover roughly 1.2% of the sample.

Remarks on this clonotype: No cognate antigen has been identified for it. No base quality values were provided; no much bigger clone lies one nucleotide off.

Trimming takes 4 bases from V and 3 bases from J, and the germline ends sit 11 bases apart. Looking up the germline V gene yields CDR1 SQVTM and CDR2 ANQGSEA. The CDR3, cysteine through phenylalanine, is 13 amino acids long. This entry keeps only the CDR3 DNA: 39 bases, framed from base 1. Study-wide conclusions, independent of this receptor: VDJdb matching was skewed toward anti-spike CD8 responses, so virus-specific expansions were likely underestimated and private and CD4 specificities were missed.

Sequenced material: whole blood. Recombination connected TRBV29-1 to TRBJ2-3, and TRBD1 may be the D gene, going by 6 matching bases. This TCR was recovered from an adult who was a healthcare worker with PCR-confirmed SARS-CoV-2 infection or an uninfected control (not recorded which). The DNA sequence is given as TGCAGCGTTGGACGAGGGGGAACAGATACGCAGTATTTT. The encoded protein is CSVGRGGTDTQYF.